The 7 T cell receptor beta chains in this list originate from one sample, sequenced in a study of blood T cell repertoires in COVID-19 (dated by TCRdb to 2020 to 2021). Libraries were built with the immunoSEQ multiplex PCR assay. The table comes from immuneACCESS by way of TCRdb, which keeps in-frame sequences with V and J called. Part of the clones is missing from these tables; in studies checked, under half for an unresolved V gene and the rest for unknown reasons. The sample profile shows 150,000 to 200,000 clones; roughly 79% of them were found once. The top ten clonotypes cover 20% to 25% of the sample. The sample comprised peripheral blood. The receptors come from a woman aged 80 or over with acute or convalescent COVID-19.

This rearrangement joins TRBV7-2 to TRBJ2-7; 15 nucleotides match TRBD2. CDR3 size: 14 residues. Germline loops: CDR1 SGHTA, CDR2 FQGNSA. V shed 4 bases, J shed 6 bases, and the junction held 1 base outside the gene matches. As DNA, the CDR3 is TGTGCCAGCAGCTGGGGACTAGCGGGAGGCGAGCAGTACTTC. It is translated as CASSWGLAGGEQYF.

This clone was recorded only once. The V and J genes are TRBV7-2 and TRBJ2-2, with 10 bases aligning to TRBD2. Germline V gene lookup returns CDR1 SGHTA and CDR2 FQGNSA. Trimming took 4 bases from V and 7 from J; bases not matched to a gene: 6. The CDR3 has 15 residues. The CDR3 nucleotides are TGTGCCAGCAGCTCAGGAGGACTAGCGGTCGGGGAGCTGTTTTTT. This codes for CASSSGGLAVGELFF.

V usage is TRBV19 and J usage is TRBJ2-3, with 8 bases aligning to TRBD2. Germline V gene sequence: CDR1 LNHDA, CDR2 SQIVND (reference sequence). This CDR3 is 14 amino acids long. Losses at the gene ends were 7 bases for V and 0 bases for J; bases not matched to a gene: 3. DNA of the CDR3: TGTGCCAGTACCGCTAGCGGGAGCACAGATACGCAGTATTTT. Translating it yields CASTASGSTDTQYF.

The chain carries TRBV5-1 and TRBJ1-5; the match to TRBD1 covers 10 bases. The germline CDR1 and CDR2 sequences are SGHRS and YFSETQ. The CDR3 runs to 14 residues. Trimming at V came to 4 bases and at J to 5 bases, leaving 3 bases not matched to a gene. This chain's CDR3 is CASSGTGEDQPQHF. The CDR3 DNA reads TGCGCCAGCAGCGGGACAGGGGAGGATCAGCCCCAGCATTTT. Full variable domain (missing parts from reference TRBV5-1 and TRBJ1-5): KAGVTQTPRYLIKTRGQQVTLSCSPISGHRSVSWYQQTPGQGLQFLFEYFSETQRNKGNFPGRFSGRQFSNSRSEMNVSTLELGDSALYLCASSGTGEDQPQHFGDGTRLSIL.

The chain joins TRBV5-1 to TRBJ1-3; 8 bases fit TRBD1. Per the germline V gene, CDR1 is SGHRS and CDR2 is YFSETQ. V gave up 4 bases and J gave up 2 bases; unmatched junction bases: 2. The CDR3 extends over 14 amino acids. As DNA, the CDR3 is TGCGCCAGCAGCCCGGGACAGGCTGGAAACACCATATATTTT. Its translation: CASSPGQAGNTIYF.

The rearrangement joins TRBV5-4 to TRBJ2-7; 8 nucleotides align to TRBD2. With V trimmed by 4 bases and J by 5 bases, 11 bases remained unmatched. The CDR3 extends over 15 amino acids. Germline V gene lookup returns CDR1 SGHNT and CDR2 YYREEE (reference sequence). CDR3 nucleotide sequence: TGTGCCAGCAGCGGAGGTTGGACTAGCCCCAACGAGCAGTACTTC. Its translation is CASSGGWTSPNEQYF.

The rearrangement uses TRBV5-1 and TRBJ2-6, with 8 bases lining up with TRBD1. The V and J ends lost 4 bases and 10 bases, in that order; junction bases with no gene match: 13. This CDR3 contains 16 residues. The germline V gene encodes CDR1 SGHRS and CDR2 YFSETQ. CDR3 sequence reads: CASSHNLGQDGNVLTF. In DNA form, the CDR3 reads TGCGCCAGCAGCCACAACTTGGGACAGGACGGGAACGTCCTGACTTTC.